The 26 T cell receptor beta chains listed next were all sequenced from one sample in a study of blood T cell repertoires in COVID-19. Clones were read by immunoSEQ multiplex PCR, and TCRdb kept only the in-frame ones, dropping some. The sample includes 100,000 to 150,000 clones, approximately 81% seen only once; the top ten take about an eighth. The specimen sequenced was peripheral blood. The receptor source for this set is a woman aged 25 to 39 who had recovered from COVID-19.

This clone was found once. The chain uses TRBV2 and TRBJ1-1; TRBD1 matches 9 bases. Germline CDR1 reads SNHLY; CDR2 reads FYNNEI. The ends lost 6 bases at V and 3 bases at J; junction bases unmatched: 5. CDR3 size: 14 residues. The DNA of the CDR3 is TGTGCCAGCAGCCGGGACAGGGCGGACACTGAAGCTTTCTTT. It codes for CASSRDRADTEAFF.

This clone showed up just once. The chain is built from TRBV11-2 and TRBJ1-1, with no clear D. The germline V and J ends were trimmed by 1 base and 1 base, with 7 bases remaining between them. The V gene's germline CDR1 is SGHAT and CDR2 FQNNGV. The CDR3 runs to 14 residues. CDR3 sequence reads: CASSLGGRNTEAFF. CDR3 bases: TGTGCCAGCAGCTTAGGAGGGAGGAACACTGAAGCTTTCTTT.

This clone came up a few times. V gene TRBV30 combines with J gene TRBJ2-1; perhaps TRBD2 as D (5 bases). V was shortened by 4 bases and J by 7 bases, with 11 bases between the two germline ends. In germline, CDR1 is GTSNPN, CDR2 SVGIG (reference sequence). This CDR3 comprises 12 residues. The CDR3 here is CAWKAGRNEQFF. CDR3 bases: TGTGCCTGGAAGGCGGGTAGGAATGAGCAGTTCTTC.

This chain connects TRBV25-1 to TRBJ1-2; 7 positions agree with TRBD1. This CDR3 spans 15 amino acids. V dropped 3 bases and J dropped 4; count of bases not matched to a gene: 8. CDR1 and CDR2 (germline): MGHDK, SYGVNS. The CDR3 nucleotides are TGTGCCAGCAGTGACAAGAGGGGGCCAAGCTATGGCTACACCTTC. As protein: CASSDKRGPSYGYTF.

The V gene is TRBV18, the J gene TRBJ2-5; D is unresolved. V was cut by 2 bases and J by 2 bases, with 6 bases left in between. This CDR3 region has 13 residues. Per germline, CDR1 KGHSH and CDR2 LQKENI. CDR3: CASSPAVQETQYF. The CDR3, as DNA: TGTGCCAGCTCACCAGCAGTACAAGAGACCCAGTACTTC.

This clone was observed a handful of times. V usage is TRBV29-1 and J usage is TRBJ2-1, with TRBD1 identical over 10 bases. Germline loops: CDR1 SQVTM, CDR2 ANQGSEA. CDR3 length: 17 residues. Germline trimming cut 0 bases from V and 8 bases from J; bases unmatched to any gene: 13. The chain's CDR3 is CSVEEYYDRGLMDEQFF. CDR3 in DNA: TGCAGCGTTGAAGAATATTACGACAGGGGGCTGATGGATGAGCAGTTCTTC.

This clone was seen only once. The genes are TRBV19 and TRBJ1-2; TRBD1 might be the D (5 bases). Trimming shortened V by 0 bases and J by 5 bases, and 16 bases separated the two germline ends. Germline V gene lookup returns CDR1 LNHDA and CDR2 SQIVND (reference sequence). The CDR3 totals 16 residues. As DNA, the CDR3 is TGTGCCAGTAGTATAGATTGGGGCCTCTTGGAATATGGCTACACCTTC. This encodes CASSIDWGLLEYGYTF. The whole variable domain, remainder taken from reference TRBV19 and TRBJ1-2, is DGGITQSPKYLFRKEGQNVTLSCEQNLNHDAMYWYRQDPGQGLRLIYYSQIVNDFQKGDIAEGYSVSREKKESFPLTVTSAQKNPTAFYLCASSIDWGLLEYGYTFGSGTRLTVV.

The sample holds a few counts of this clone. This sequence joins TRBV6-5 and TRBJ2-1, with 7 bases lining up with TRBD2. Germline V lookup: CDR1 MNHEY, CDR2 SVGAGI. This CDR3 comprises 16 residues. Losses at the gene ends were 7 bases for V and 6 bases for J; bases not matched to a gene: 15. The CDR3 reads CASNYIEGGPTNEQFF. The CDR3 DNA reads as TGTGCCAGCAATTATATAGAGGGAGGGCCAACCAATGAGCAGTTCTTC.

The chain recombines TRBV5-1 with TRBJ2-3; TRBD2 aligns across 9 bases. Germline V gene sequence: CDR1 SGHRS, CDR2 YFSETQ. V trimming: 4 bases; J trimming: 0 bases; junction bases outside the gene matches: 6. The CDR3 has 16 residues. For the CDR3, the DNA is TGCGCCAGCAGCATATCTAGCGGGGCTAGCACAGATACGCAGTATTTT. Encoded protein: CASSISSGASTDTQYF.

The CDR3 region has the DNA TGTGCCAGCAGCCAAGGGGACTACGAATACAATGAGCAGTTCTTC. It translates to CASSQGDYEYNEQFF. The chain uses TRBV3-1 (or the pseudogene TRBV3-2) and TRBJ2-1, with TRBD2 identical over 7 bases. CDR1 is LGHDT and CDR2 is YNNKEL in the germline V gene (reference sequence). The CDR3 is 15 residues long. V dropped 1 base and J dropped 4; count of bases not matched to a gene: 4.

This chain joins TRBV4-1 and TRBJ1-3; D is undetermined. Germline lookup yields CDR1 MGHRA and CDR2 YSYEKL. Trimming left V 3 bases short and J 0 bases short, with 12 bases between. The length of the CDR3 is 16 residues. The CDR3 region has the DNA TGCGCCAGCAGCCAGGCACAGTCTGCCTCTGGAAACACCATATATTTT. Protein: CASSQAQSASGNTIYF.

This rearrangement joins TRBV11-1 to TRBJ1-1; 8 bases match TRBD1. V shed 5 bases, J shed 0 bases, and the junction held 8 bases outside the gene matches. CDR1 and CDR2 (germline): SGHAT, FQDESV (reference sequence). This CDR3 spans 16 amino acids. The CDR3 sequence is CASSIRTGRLNTEAFF. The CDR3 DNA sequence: TGTGCCAGCAGCATCCGGACAGGGCGCTTGAACACTGAAGCTTTCTTT.

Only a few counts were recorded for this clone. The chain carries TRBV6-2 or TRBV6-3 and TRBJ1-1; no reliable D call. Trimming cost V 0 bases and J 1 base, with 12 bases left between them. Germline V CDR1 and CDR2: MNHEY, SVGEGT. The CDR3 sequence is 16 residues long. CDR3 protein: CASSYSIAEWNTEAFF. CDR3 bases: TGTGCCAGCAGTTACTCGATAGCAGAGTGGAACACTGAAGCTTTCTTT.

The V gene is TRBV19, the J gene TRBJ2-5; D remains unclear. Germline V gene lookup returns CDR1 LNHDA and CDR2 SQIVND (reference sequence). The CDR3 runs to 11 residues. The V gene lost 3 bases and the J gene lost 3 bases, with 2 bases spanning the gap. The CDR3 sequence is CASSIKETQYF. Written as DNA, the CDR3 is TGTGCCAGTAGTATTAAAGAGACCCAGTACTTC.

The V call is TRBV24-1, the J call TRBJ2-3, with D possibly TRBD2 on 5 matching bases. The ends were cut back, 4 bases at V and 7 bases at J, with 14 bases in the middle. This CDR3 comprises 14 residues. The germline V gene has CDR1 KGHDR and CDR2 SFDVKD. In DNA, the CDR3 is TGTGCCACCAGTGAGAGCGGATCAACAAATACGCAGTATTTT. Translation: CATSESGSTNTQYF.

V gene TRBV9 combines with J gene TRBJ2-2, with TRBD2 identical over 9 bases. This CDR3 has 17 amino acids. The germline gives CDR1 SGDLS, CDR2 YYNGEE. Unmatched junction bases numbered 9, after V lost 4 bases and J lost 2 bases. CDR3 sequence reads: CASSSHGGRANTGELFF. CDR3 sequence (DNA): TGTGCCAGCAGCTCACACGGCGGGAGGGCCAACACCGGGGAGCTGTTTTTT.

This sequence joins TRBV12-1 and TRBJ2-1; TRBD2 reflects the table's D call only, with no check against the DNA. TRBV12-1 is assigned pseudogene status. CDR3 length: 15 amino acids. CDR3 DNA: TGTGCCAGCAGCCCTAAACTAGCGGGGTGCAATGAGCAGTTCTTC. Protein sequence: CASSPKLAGCNEQFF.

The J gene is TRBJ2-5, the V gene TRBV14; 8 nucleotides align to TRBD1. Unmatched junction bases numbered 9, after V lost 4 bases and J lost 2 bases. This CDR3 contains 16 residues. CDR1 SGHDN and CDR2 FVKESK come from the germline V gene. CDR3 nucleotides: TGTGCCAGCAGCCTAGATAGGGACAGGCGTCAAGAGACCCAGTACTTC. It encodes CASSLDRDRRQETQYF.

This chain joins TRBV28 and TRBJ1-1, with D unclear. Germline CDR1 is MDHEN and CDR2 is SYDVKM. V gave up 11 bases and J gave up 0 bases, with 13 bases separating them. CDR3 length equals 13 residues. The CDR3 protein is CASKWALNTEAFF. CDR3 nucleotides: TGTGCCTCCAAATGGGCCCTGAACACTGAAGCTTTCTTT.

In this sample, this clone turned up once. In DNA, the CDR3 is TGTGCCAGTAGTATAGAGCGGGGGGGCAGAGACAATGAGCAGTTCTTC. Translating gives CASSIERGGRDNEQFF. V is TRBV19 and J is TRBJ2-1, with 9 bases fitting TRBD2. The ends lost 0 bases at V and 5 bases at J; junction bases unmatched: 5. This CDR3 is 16 amino acids long. The germline CDR1 and CDR2 sequences are LNHDA and SQIVND (reference sequence).

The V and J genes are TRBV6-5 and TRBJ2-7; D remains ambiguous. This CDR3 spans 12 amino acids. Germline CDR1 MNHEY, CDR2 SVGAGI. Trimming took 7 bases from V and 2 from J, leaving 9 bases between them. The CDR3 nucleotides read TGTGCCAGCACTCGAAGCGCCTACGAGCAGTACTTC. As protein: CASTRSAYEQYF.

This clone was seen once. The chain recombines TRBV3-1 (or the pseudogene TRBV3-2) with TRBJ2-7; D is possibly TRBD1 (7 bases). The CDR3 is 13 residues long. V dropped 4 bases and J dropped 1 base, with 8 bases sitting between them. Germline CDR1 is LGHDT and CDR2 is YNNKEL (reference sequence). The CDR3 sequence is CASSPGGSYEQYF. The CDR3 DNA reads TGTGCCAGCAGCCCAGGGGGGTCCTACGAGCAGTACTTC.

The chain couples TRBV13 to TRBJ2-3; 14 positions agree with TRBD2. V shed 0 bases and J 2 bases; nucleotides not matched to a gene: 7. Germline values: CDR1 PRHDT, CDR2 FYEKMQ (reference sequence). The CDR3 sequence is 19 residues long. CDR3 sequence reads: CASSLGRTSGGPFTDTQYF. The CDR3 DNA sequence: TGTGCCAGCAGCTTAGGCCGGACTAGCGGGGGGCCCTTCACAGATACGCAGTATTTT.

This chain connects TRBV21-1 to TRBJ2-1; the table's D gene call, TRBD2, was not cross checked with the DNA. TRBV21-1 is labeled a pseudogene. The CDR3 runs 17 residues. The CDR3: CASSKEGGGGNDNEQFF. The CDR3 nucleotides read TGTGCCAGCAGCAAAGAGGGGGGGGGCGGGAACGACAATGAGCAGTTCTTC.

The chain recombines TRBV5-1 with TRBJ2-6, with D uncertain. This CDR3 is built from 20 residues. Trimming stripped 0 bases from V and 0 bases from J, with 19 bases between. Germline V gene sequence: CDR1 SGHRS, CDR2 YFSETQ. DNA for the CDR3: TGCGCCAGCAGCTTGGGAAGCCCTCCAATCCCGAGCTCTGGGGCCAACGTCCTGACTTTC. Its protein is CASSLGSPPIPSSGANVLTF.

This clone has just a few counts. CDR3 loop: CAGLWTAGGKNNEQFF. CDR3 DNA: TGTGCCGGTCTCTGGACGGCGGGAGGGAAGAACAATGAGCAGTTCTTC. This chain uses TRBV19 with TRBJ2-1; 9 bases agree with TRBD2. J was trimmed by 5 bases and V by 11 bases; bases with no gene match: 16. The CDR3 extends over 16 amino acids. From germline, CDR1 is LNHDA and CDR2 SQIVND (reference sequence). The full variable domain, rest sourced from reference TRBV19 and TRBJ2-1, is DGGITQSPKYLFRKEGQNVTLSCEQNLNHDAMYWYRQDPGQGLRLIYYSQIVNDFQKGDIAEGYSVSREKKESFPLTVTSAQKNPTAFYLCAGLWTAGGKNNEQFFGPGTRLTVL.